The rows below give T cell receptor beta chains drawn from one sample of a study of blood T cell repertoires in COVID-19. Only in-frame clones appear in the TCRdb table, and some are missing; sequencing was by immunoSEQ multiplex PCR. Altogether fewer than 300,000 clones are present, approximately 90% being singletons, with the ten largest covering roughly 1.2%. The sample was PBMCs or T cells enriched from blood (not recorded which). The receptor source for this set is a woman between 35 and 50 years old with acute COVID-19. CDR3s include the opening cysteine and the closing phenylalanine or tryptophan. The D gene is left open where the match is weak. Size tells how often a clone was seen (once, few, many) or the class of an expanded clone, and some rows leave it out.

V gene: TRBV6-5; D gene: -; clone size: -; J gene: TRBJ2-7; CDR3 protein: CASSYDERRGEQYF; CDR3 DNA: TGTGCCAGCAGTTACGACGAGAGGAGAGGCGAGCAGTACTTC
V gene: TRBV4-3; D gene: TRBD1; clone size: -; J gene: TRBJ1-1; CDR3 protein: CASSRDHRGTEAFF; CDR3 DNA: TGCGCCAGCAGCCGAGACCACAGGGGCACTGAAGCTTTCTTT
V gene: TRBV9; D gene: TRBD2; clone size: -; J gene: TRBJ2-1; CDR3 protein: CASSLTSGRTLSYNEQFF; CDR3 DNA: TGTGCCAGCAGCCTTACTAGCGGGAGGACCCTCTCCTACAATGAGCAGTTCTTC
V gene: TRBV28; D gene: -; clone size: once; J gene: TRBJ2-5; CDR3 protein: CASRGGSVGKRQETQYF; CDR3 DNA: TGTGCCAGCAGGGGGGGATCTGTCGGGAAACGGCAAGAGACCCAGTACTTC
V gene: TRBV7-8; D gene: TRBD1; clone size: -; J gene: TRBJ1-6; CDR3 protein: CASSSSRDSSYNSPLHF; CDR3 DNA: TGTGCCAGCAGCTCCAGCCGGGACAGCTCCTATAATTCACCCCTCCACTTT
V gene: TRBV5-6; D gene: TRBD1; clone size: -; J gene: TRBJ1-4; CDR3 protein: CASSLMGQGVHEKLFF; CDR3 DNA: TGTGCCAGCAGCTTGATGGGACAGGGTGTTCATGAAAAACTGTTTTTT
V gene: TRBV3-1/TRBV3-2; D gene: -; clone size: -; J gene: TRBJ1-1; CDR3 protein: CASSHGAYRDTEAFF; CDR3 DNA: TGTGCCAGCAGCCATGGGGCCTACCGGGACACTGAAGCTTTCTTT
V gene: TRBV28; D gene: -; clone size: once; J gene: TRBJ2-5; CDR3 protein: CASRQTGVPKAQYF; CDR3 DNA: TGTGCCAGCAGACAGACAGGTGTTCCTAAGGCCCAGTACTTC
V gene: TRBV2; D gene: -; clone size: -; J gene: TRBJ1-1; CDR3 protein: CASLRVDTEAFF; CDR3 DNA: TGTGCCAGTCTACGGGTGGACACTGAAGCTTTCTTT
V gene: TRBV14; D gene: TRBD1; clone size: -; J gene: TRBJ2-2; CDR3 protein: CASSRDSPAGELFF; CDR3 DNA: TGTGCCAGCAGCCGGGACAGTCCAGCCGGGGAGCTGTTTTTT
V gene: TRBV11-2; D gene: TRBD2; clone size: -; J gene: TRBJ2-5; CDR3 protein: CASSLDRFGWASGYQETQYF; CDR3 DNA: TGTGCCAGCAGCTTAGATCGTTTCGGTTGGGCTAGCGGGTACCAAGAGACCCAGTACTTC
V gene: TRBV25-1; D gene: -; clone size: -; J gene: TRBJ1-4; CDR3 protein: CASSVGPDSTNEKLFF; CDR3 DNA: TGTGCCAGCAGTGTAGGTCCGGACTCAACTAATGAAAAACTGTTTTTT
V gene: TRBV5-1; D gene: TRBD1; clone size: -; J gene: TRBJ2-5; CDR3 protein: CASSPGQVPETQYF; CDR3 DNA: TGCGCCAGCAGCCCGGGACAGGTCCCCGAGACCCAGTACTTC
V gene: TRBV29-1; D gene: TRBD1; clone size: -; J gene: TRBJ1-1; CDR3 protein: CSVGGTGINTEAFF; CDR3 DNA: TGCAGCGTGGGAGGGACAGGGATTAACACTGAAGCTTTCTTT